This T cell receptor (beta chain) was observed in a study of radiotherapy plus CTLA-4 blockade in lung cancer. Study conclusions and caveats: TCR clones originating in tumors grew in number in blood after radiotherapy plus ipilimumab. Increased serum interferon-beta after radiation also reportedly predicted response strongly.

As regards this clone: Its specificity is unknown.

Produced via immunoSEQ multiplex PCR; TCRdb's table is partial and in-frame only. The table shows some 64,000 clones, with approximately 80% occurring only once. Trimming stripped 7 bases from V and 6 bases from J, with 11 bases between. The CDR3 is 12 amino acids. Germline V CDR1 and CDR2: SGHRS, YFSETQ. Alongside CTLA-4 blockade with ipilimumab, patients with chemo-refractory metastatic non-small-cell lung cancer received focal radiation. The receptor's source is a human donor with non-small cell lung cancer who had a complete response to radiotherapy plus ipilimumab. This chain links TRBV5-1 with TRBJ2-1, with D perhaps TRBD1 (6 bases). Sequenced material: peripheral blood, taken from a patient treated with radiotherapy plus ipilimumab. CDR3 nucleotides: TGCGCCAGCGCCGGGACACTCAATGAGCAGTTCTTC. This codes for CASAGTLNEQFF.